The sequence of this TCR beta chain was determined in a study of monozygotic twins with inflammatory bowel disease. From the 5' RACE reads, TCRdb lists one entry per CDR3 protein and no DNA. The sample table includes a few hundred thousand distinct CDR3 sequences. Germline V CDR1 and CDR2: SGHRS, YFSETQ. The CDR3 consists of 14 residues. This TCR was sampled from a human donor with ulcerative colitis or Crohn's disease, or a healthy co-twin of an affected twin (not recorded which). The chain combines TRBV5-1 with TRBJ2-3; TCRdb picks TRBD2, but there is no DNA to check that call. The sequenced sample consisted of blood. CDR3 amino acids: CASSAIPDKDTQYF.